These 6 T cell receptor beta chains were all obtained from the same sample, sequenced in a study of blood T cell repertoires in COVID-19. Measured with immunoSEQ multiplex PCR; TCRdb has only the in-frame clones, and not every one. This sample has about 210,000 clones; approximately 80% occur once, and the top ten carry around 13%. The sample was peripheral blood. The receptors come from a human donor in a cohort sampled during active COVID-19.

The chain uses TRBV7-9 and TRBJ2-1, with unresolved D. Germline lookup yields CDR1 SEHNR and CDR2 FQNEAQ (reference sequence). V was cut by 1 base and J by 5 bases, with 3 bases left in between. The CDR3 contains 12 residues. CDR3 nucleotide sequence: TGTGCCAGCAGCTTAGTCGACAATGAGCAGTTCTTC. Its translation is CASSLVDNEQFF.

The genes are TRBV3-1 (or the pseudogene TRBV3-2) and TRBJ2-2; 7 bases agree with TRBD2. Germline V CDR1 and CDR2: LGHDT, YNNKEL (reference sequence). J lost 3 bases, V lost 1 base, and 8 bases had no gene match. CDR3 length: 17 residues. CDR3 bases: TGTGCCAGCAGCCAAGGGGGTAAGCTAGCGGACACCGGGGAGCTGTTTTTT. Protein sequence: CASSQGGKLADTGELFF.

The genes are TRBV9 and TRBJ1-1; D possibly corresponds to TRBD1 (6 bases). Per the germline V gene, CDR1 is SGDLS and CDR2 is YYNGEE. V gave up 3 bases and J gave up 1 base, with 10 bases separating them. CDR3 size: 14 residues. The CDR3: CASSEIRGNTEAFF. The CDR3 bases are TGTGCCAGCAGCGAAATCAGGGGGAACACTGAAGCTTTCTTT.

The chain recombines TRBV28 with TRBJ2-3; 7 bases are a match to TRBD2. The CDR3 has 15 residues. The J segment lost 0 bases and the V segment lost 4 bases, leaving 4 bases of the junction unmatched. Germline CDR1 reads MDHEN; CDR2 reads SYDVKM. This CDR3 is CASSSRAGSTDTQYF. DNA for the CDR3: TGTGCCAGCAGTTCAAGAGCGGGGAGCACAGATACGCAGTATTTT.

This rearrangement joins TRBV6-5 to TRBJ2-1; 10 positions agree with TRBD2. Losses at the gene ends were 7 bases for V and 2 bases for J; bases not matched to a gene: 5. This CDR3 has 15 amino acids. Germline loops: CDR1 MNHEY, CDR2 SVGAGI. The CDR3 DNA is TGTGCCAGCACCTTAGCGGGGGGTACCTACAATGAGCAGTTCTTC. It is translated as CASTLAGGTYNEQFF.

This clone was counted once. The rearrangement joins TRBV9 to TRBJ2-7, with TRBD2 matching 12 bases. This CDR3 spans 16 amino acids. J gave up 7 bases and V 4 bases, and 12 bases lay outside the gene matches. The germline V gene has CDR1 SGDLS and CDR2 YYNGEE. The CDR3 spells CASSPGLAGIILEQYF. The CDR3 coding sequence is TGTGCCAGCAGCCCAGGACTAGCGGGGATTATCCTGGAGCAGTACTTC.